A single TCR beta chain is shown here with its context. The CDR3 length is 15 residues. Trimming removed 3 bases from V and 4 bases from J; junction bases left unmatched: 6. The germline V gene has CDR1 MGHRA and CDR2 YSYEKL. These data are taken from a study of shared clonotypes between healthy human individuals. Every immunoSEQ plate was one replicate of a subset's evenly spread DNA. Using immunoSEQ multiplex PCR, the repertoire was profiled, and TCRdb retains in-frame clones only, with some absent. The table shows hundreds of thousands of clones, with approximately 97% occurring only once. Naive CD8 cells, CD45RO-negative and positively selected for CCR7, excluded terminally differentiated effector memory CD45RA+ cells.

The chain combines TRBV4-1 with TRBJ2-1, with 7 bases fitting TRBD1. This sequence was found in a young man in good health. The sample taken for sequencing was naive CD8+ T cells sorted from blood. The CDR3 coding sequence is TGCGCCAGCAGCCACCCGGGACAGACATACAATGAGCAGTTCTTC. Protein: CASSHPGQTYNEQFF.